This T cell receptor beta chain is drawn from a study of regulatory T cells in long-lasting Graves disease. Study outcomes and limitations: With persistent disease, TRBV28, TRBJ1-2 and TRBJ2-5 were the favored segments. Whereas 900 to 1,000 public clonotypes were shared by new patients, persistent patients shared more, at about 2,500.

The CDR3 runs to 14 residues. The V gene's germline CDR1 is MNHEY and CDR2 SVGEGT. Between the trimmed V and J ends, which lost 2 bases and 7 bases, there was a span of 11 bases. Investigators prepared the TCR beta libraries by applying iRepertoire HTBI primers and Arm-PCR of CDR3 regions. TCRdb re-analysed the multiplex PCR reads in MiXCR, keeping a single row per CDR3 protein. The table records around 460,000 distinct CDR3 sequences, 14% of them present only once. There are many counts of this clonotype. Its target is not known. Documented time point: newly diagnosed GD, antithyroid drugs for less than 3 months. Following extraction of RNA from PBMCs, that RNA was used to make the TCR library. The guidelines of the American Thyroid Association were the basis for diagnosing Graves' disease. Patients all came to the study from an endocrinology department in Xi'an, China. This same sample was also taken into another study, of T cells in Graves' hyperthyroidism and ophthalmopathy.

The V call is TRBV6-2 or TRBV6-3, the J call TRBJ1-4; D unclear. The material was peripheral blood mononuclear cells (PBMCs), obtained at new diagnosis, from a patient treated with antithyroid drugs. The source of this sequence is a woman between 50 and 59 years old with Graves disease. CDR3 coding DNA: TGTGCCAGCAGTTACAGGGTTTTTGGTGAAAAACTGTTTTTT. Translating gives CASSYRVFGEKLFF.